This T cell receptor beta chain was captured by sequencing in a study of blood T cells in healthy people across ages (dated by TCRdb to the mid-2010s). Context from the whole study: In model experiments, roughly one uniquely barcoded TCR beta cDNA molecule per two T cells was captured by template switching. Using deep sequencing normalized with unique cDNA molecular identifiers, the study measured how TCR beta repertoire diversity changes with age. Four age groups were formed from the donors: young (average approximately 16 years), middle-aged (approximately 39), aged (more than 55) and long-lived (82). Donors of different ages were randomly distributed across sequencing lanes to avoid experimental bias. Using the same blood draw, the study looked at two additional independent replicas of 1 million unique cDNA reads for two donors, one aged 18 to 30 and the other aged 80 or older.

The approximately 39 donors, aged about 6 to 100 years, were systemically healthy Caucasian individuals from Russia. Approximately 9.3 milliliters of peripheral blood were collected from each donor into EDTA-treated Vacutainer tubes. Ficoll-Paque density-gradient centrifugation was used to isolate PBMCs, with at least 6 million per sample. Total RNA was extracted from PBMCs with Trizol reagent, with at least 5.5 micrograms obtained per sample. The percentages of naive CD45RAhigh/CD27high T cells were determined by flow cytometry on a PBMC aliquot from every donor. Here is what the overall study found, with its caveats: There was a strong correlation between observed TCR beta diversity and the percentage of naive T cells measured by flow cytometry. Compared with the aged group, the long-lived group had more naive CD4+ T cells, fewer expanded clones and increased TCR diversity, a pattern suggesting age selection. Estimates of total diversity from one million sequenced T cells were regarded as lower bounds and underestimates. Because donor CMV infection status was unknown, age-related changes in expanded clonotypes were potentially confounded. Because profiling used bulk unsorted PBMCs, naive and antigen-experienced compartments could not be compared conclusively. As age increased, observed TCR beta diversity per million T cells dropped in a roughly linear way, and a significant reduction was already evident by age roughly 36.

The CDR3 covers 16 residues, taking in both the cysteine and the phenylalanine. CDR3 DNA only is kept here, 48 bases in frame from base 1. V lost 0 bases and J lost 2 bases; the stretch between them is 14 bases long. Based on the germline V gene (reference sequence), the CDR1 and CDR2 sequences are LGHDT and YNNKEL. To note about this clonotype: The clone's antigen remains unknown. No base qualities exist here, and no much larger clone lies one base off it.

Receptors were amplified or captured by 5' RACE. Sequenced on an Illumina HiSeq 2500. A second PCR of about 7 to 12 cycles was run with a J-beta primer mix and a sample-barcoded 5' primer. A template-switch 5' adaptor carrying 12 random nucleotides introduced a unique molecular identifier onto each TCR beta cDNA molecule. Each sample yielded at least 2.5 million CDR3-containing paired-end reads. All of the RNA was converted into first-strand cDNA using the Mint cDNA synthesis kit, with a TRBC-specific oligonucleotide serving as the primer. After uracil-DNA glycosylase treatment, a first 18-cycle PCR used universal primers M1SS and BC2_uni_R on all cDNA. Concerning the study's data processing: Each sample was normalized by randomly selecting 1 million high-quality reads, each carrying a distinct molecular identifier. Reads sharing molecular identifiers were discarded rather than binned into consensus sequences. MiTCR, with a Q25 quality threshold and the strictest error-elimination algorithm, was used for CDR3 identification, clonotype clustering and error correction. Lower-bound total TCR beta diversity was estimated with a nonparametric unseen species model using Euler transformation. The public reads were run again by TCRdb, first through fastp at Q25 and then through MiXCR, and only productive beta chains were kept. Each record represents a unique CDR3 protein, reported with the most common genes and DNA among its rows. The V and J calls reflect TCRdb's pipeline rather than the authors' work. The sample contains about 940,000 distinct CDR3 sequences, around 46% of them found a single time. Roughly 13% of the sample goes to the ten largest clones.

This chain joins TRBV3-1 to TRBJ2-7, with the D segment identity uncertain. The source of this sequence is a man younger than 45 in good health. Specimen: blood. The CDR3 corresponds to CASSQDMAGNPYEQYF. The DNA sequence follows: TGTGCCAGCAGCCAAGATATGGCAGGAAACCCCTACGAGCAGTACTTC.